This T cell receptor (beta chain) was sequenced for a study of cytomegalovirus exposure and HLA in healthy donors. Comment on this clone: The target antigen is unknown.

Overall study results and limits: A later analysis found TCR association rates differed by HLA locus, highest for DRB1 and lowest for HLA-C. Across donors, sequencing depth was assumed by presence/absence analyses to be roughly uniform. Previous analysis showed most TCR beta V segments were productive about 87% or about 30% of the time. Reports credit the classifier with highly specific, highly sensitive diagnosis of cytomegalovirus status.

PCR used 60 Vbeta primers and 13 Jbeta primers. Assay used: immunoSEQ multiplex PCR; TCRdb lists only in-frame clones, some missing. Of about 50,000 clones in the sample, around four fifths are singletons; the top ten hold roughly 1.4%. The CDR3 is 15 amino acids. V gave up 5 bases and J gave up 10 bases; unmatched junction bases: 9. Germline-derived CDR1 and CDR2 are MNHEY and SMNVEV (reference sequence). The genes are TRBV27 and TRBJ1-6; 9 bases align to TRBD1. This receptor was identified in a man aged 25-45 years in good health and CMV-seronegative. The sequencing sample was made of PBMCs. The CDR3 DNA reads TGTGCCAGCAGTCCCCAACAGGGGGCCGGCTCACCCCTCCACTTT. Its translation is CASSPQQGAGSPLHF.